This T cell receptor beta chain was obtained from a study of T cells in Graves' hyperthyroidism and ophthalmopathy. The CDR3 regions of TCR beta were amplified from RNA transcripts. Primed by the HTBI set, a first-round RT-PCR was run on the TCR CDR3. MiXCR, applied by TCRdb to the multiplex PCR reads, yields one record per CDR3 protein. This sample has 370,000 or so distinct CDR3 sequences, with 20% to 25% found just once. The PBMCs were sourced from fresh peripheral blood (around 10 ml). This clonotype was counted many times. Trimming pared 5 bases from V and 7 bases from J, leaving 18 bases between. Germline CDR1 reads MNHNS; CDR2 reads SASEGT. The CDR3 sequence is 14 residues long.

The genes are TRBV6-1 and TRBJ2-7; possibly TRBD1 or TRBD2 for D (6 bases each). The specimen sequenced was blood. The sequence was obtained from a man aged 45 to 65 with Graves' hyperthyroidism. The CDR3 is CASSPAGRGGEQYF. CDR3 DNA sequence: TGTGCCAGCAGTCCTGCGGGACGAGGGGGAGAGCAGTACTTC.